A selection of T cell receptor beta chains follows, all from one sample in a study of cytomegalovirus exposure and HLA in healthy donors. Assay: immunoSEQ multiplex PCR; the TCRdb copy retains only in-frame clones and omits some. The sample consists of roughly 200,000 clones, about 81% of them appearing once. Specimen: PBMCs. The receptors were gathered from a woman in her thirties or forties in good health and CMV-seronegative. CDR3s include the opening cysteine and the closing phenylalanine or tryptophan. A D gene is named only where the DNA matches it firmly. For some rows the clone size is stated as once, few or many, or as a class when expanded; others skip it.

v_call: TRBV27
clone_size: few
d_call: NA
j_call: TRBJ1-2
cdr3_nt: TGTGCCAGCAGCTCCACCCGGACAGCTCTCTATGGCTACACCTTC
cdr3_aa: CASSSTRTALYGYTF

v_call: TRBV6-6
clone_size: once
d_call: TRBD2
j_call: TRBJ2-7
cdr3_nt: TGTGCCAGCGGGGGACTAGCGGGAGTCGAGCAGTACTTC
cdr3_aa: CASGGLAGVEQYF

v_call: TRBV30
clone_size: NA
d_call: TRBD1
j_call: TRBJ2-7
cdr3_nt: TGTGCCTGGAGAAGGACAGGGGGGGTCTACGAGCAGTACTTC
cdr3_aa: CAWRRTGGVYEQYF

v_call: TRBV6-1
clone_size: NA
d_call: NA
j_call: TRBJ1-5
cdr3_nt: TGTGCCAGCACCCCGGGGGGCAATCAGCCCCAGCATTTT
cdr3_aa: CASTPGGNQPQHF

v_call: TRBV19
clone_size: NA
d_call: TRBD1
j_call: TRBJ1-2
cdr3_nt: TGTGCCAGTAGTCCACGGGACAGGGGAAATCACTATGGCTACACCTTC
cdr3_aa: CASSPRDRGNHYGYTF

v_call: TRBV29-1
clone_size: NA
d_call: TRBD2
j_call: TRBJ2-1
cdr3_nt: TGCAGCGTCGCCGGGGCTAGCGGGACCCAATTGGCCTACAATGAGCAGTTCTTC
cdr3_aa: CSVAGASGTQLAYNEQFF

v_call: TRBV6-1
clone_size: few
d_call: TRBD1
j_call: TRBJ2-7
cdr3_nt: TGTGCCAGCACCCTGGGACAGTCGTACGAGCAGTACTTC
cdr3_aa: CASTLGQSYEQYF

v_call: TRBV27
clone_size: NA
d_call: NA
j_call: TRBJ2-1
cdr3_nt: TGTGCCAGCAGTTTATACGGCAGGGTGGTGGATGAGCAGTTCTTC
cdr3_aa: CASSLYGRVVDEQFF

v_call: TRBV19
clone_size: NA
d_call: NA
j_call: TRBJ2-3
cdr3_nt: TGTGCCAGTAGTGATGGACAGCGGCGGGCTTTTGATACGCAGTATTTT
cdr3_aa: CASSDGQRRAFDTQYF

v_call: TRBV7-9
clone_size: NA
d_call: NA
j_call: TRBJ1-1
cdr3_nt: TGTGCCAGCAGCCCCACGTTAGCCACTGAAGCTTTCTTT
cdr3_aa: CASSPTLATEAFF

v_call: TRBV30
clone_size: NA
d_call: TRBD1
j_call: TRBJ1-1
cdr3_nt: TGTGCCTGGAGCCCGGGACAGAGGGACGGCACTGAAGCTTTCTTT
cdr3_aa: CAWSPGQRDGTEAFF

v_call: TRBV7-9
clone_size: NA
d_call: TRBD1
j_call: TRBJ2-1
cdr3_nt: TGTGCCAGCAGCCGACAGGGCTTTGCAGCGAAGGATGAGCAGTTCTTC
cdr3_aa: CASSRQGFAAKDEQFF

v_call: TRBV19
clone_size: NA
d_call: TRBD1
j_call: TRBJ2-3
cdr3_nt: TGTGCCAGTACCCCGCAGGGGATAGGGGGCCGGGCAGATACGCAGTATTTT
cdr3_aa: CASTPQGIGGRADTQYF

v_call: TRBV9
clone_size: NA
d_call: NA
j_call: TRBJ2-3
cdr3_nt: TGTGCCAGCAGCGTAACCAGTCGCACAGATACGCAGTATTTT
cdr3_aa: CASSVTSRTDTQYF

v_call: TRBV30
clone_size: NA
d_call: NA
j_call: TRBJ2-7
cdr3_nt: TGTGCCTGGTCTGGCGGTTCCCACGAGCAGTACTTC
cdr3_aa: CAWSGGSHEQYF

v_call: TRBV6-1
clone_size: NA
d_call: NA
j_call: TRBJ2-2
cdr3_nt: TGTGCCAGCAGGATACAGGGAGCTACCGGGGAGCTGTTTTTT
cdr3_aa: CASRIQGATGELFF

v_call: TRBV19
clone_size: NA
d_call: TRBD1
j_call: TRBJ2-1
cdr3_nt: TGTGCCAGTAGTATAACCGGGACAGGGAACAATGAGCAGTTCTTC
cdr3_aa: CASSITGTGNNEQFF

v_call: TRBV19
clone_size: NA
d_call: TRBD1
j_call: TRBJ2-3
cdr3_nt: TGTGCCAGTAGTGAAAGACAGGGGGCAACAGATACGCAGTATTTT
cdr3_aa: CASSERQGATDTQYF

v_call: TRBV5-6
clone_size: once
d_call: NA
j_call: TRBJ1-2
cdr3_nt: TGTGCCAGTAAAAGGTCGGGGTGTGGCTACACCTTC
cdr3_aa: CASKRSGCGYTF

v_call: TRBV11-1
clone_size: NA
d_call: NA
j_call: TRBJ2-7
cdr3_nt: TGTGCCAGCAGCTTCAGGACAGCTTCCTACGAGCAGTACTTC
cdr3_aa: CASSFRTASYEQYF

v_call: TRBV6-5
clone_size: NA
d_call: NA
j_call: TRBJ2-2
cdr3_nt: TGTGCCAGCAGTTACTCGAGAGGGCCCGGGGAGCTGTTTTTT
cdr3_aa: CASSYSRGPGELFF

v_call: TRBV25-1
clone_size: NA
d_call: NA
j_call: TRBJ2-7
cdr3_nt: TGTGCCAGCAGTGAATTTTGGAGCGGTAGCTCCTACGAGCAGTACTTC
cdr3_aa: CASSEFWSGSSYEQYF

v_call: TRBV5-4
clone_size: NA
d_call: TRBD2
j_call: TRBJ2-1
cdr3_nt: TGTGCCAGCAGCTTGGCAGGCGGACTAGTCGGGGGTGAGCAGTTCTTC
cdr3_aa: CASSLAGGLVGGEQFF

v_call: TRBV21-1
clone_size: once
d_call: NA
j_call: TRBJ2-1
cdr3_nt: TGTGCCAGCAGCAAAGGGGGTAGCGGGAGACCCTCCTACAATGAGCAGTTCTTC
cdr3_aa: CASSKGGSGRPSYNEQFF

v_call: TRBV7-8
clone_size: NA
d_call: NA
j_call: TRBJ1-1
cdr3_nt: TGTGCCAGCAGCCCGAGGGGGGGCCTGGGGACTGAAGCTTTCTTT
cdr3_aa: CASSPRGGLGTEAFF

v_call: TRBV5-1
clone_size: NA
d_call: TRBD2
j_call: TRBJ2-3
cdr3_nt: TGCGCCAGCAGCCCGGTCCCTCCGGGACTAGCGGGAGATACGCAGTATTTT
cdr3_aa: CASSPVPPGLAGDTQYF

v_call: TRBV18
clone_size: NA
d_call: NA
j_call: TRBJ1-1
cdr3_nt: TGTGCCAGCTCACCACTCAGGGACACTGAAGCTTTCTTT
cdr3_aa: CASSPLRDTEAFF

v_call: TRBV9
clone_size: NA
d_call: NA
j_call: TRBJ1-2
cdr3_nt: TGTGCCAGCAGCCTGCGCGGGGCTCAAACCGGCTATGGCTACACCTTC
cdr3_aa: CASSLRGAQTGYGYTF

v_call: TRBV7-9
clone_size: NA
d_call: NA
j_call: TRBJ2-7
cdr3_nt: TGTGCCAGCAGCTTATCGGGAGATGCCTACGAGCAGTACTTC
cdr3_aa: CASSLSGDAYEQYF

v_call: TRBV27
clone_size: NA
d_call: TRBD1
j_call: TRBJ2-5
cdr3_nt: TGTGCCAGCAGTCGACAGGGAATTCAAGAGACCCAGTACTTC
cdr3_aa: CASSRQGIQETQYF

v_call: TRBV9
clone_size: NA
d_call: TRBD1
j_call: TRBJ2-7
cdr3_nt: TGTGCCAGCAGCGTAGGGGGACAGGGAGGGTACGAGCAGTACTTC
cdr3_aa: CASSVGGQGGYEQYF

v_call: TRBV6-5
clone_size: NA
d_call: NA
j_call: TRBJ2-7
cdr3_nt: TGTGCCAGCAGTTACGTGACACAGGGTTACGAGCAGTACTTC
cdr3_aa: CASSYVTQGYEQYF

v_call: TRBV6-6
clone_size: NA
d_call: NA
j_call: TRBJ2-3
cdr3_nt: TGTGCCAGCAGTTCCCTCGTTTCCGATACGCAGTATTTT
cdr3_aa: CASSSLVSDTQYF

v_call: TRBV19
clone_size: NA
d_call: NA
j_call: TRBJ1-1
cdr3_nt: TGTGCCGCACGAGCCGGGGAGAACACTGAAGCTTTCTTT
cdr3_aa: CAARAGENTEAFF

v_call: TRBV11-2
clone_size: NA
d_call: TRBD1
j_call: TRBJ1-1
cdr3_nt: TGTGCCAGCAGCTTAGGACAGGGTTCGAACACTGAAGCTTTCTTT
cdr3_aa: CASSLGQGSNTEAFF

v_call: TRBV27
clone_size: NA
d_call: TRBD2
j_call: TRBJ2-1
cdr3_nt: TGTGCCAGCACCACCCGGGGGGGAGGGGTTTATAATGAGCAGTTCTTC
cdr3_aa: CASTTRGGGVYNEQFF

v_call: TRBV30
clone_size: NA
d_call: TRBD1
j_call: TRBJ1-2
cdr3_nt: TGTGCCTGGAGTGTACCCCCAGGGGGACATGGCTACACCTTC
cdr3_aa: CAWSVPPGGHGYTF

v_call: TRBV28
clone_size: NA
d_call: TRBD2
j_call: TRBJ2-1
cdr3_nt: TGTGCCAGCAGTAAAAGGGGAGCGGGACTCTCCCTTAATGAGCAGTTCTTC
cdr3_aa: CASSKRGAGLSLNEQFF

v_call: TRBV2
clone_size: NA
d_call: NA
j_call: TRBJ2-4
cdr3_nt: TGTGCCAGCAGTGATTCCGTAGCCAAAAACATTCAGTACTTC
cdr3_aa: CASSDSVAKNIQYF

v_call: TRBV5-1
clone_size: NA
d_call: NA
j_call: TRBJ2-2
cdr3_nt: TGCGCCAGCAGCTCGGGGAACACCGGGGAGCTGTTTTTT
cdr3_aa: CASSSGNTGELFF